Below are 11 T cell receptor beta chains sequenced from a single sample in a study of blood T cell repertoires in COVID-19. The assay was immunoSEQ multiplex PCR, and TCRdb's table has in-frame clones only and misses some. The profile covers roughly 120,000 clones, with around nine tenths appearing a single time and 3.5% to 5.5% taken by the ten largest. Sequenced input: peripheral blood. The receptors here all came from a man aged 55-75 years with COVID-19, enrolled during active disease.

The chain combines TRBV15 with TRBJ2-7; no clear D. In germline, CDR1 is LNHNV, CDR2 YYDKDF (reference sequence). The CDR3 totals 18 residues. V lost 0 bases and J lost 0, with 18 bases in between. CDR3 protein: CATSRDYIRPLSSYEQYF. The DNA of the CDR3 is TGTGCCACCAGCAGAGATTACATCAGGCCCCTAAGCTCCTACGAGCAGTACTTC.

The V and J genes are TRBV6-4 and TRBJ2-2; D is ambiguous. This CDR3 is built from 14 residues. CDR1 MRHNA and CDR2 SNTAGT come from the germline V gene. V dropped 6 bases and J dropped 0 bases, with 8 bases sitting between them. The CDR3 DNA reads TGTGCCAGCAGAGCTCTAACGAACACCGGGGAGCTGTTTTTT. This codes for CASRALTNTGELFF.

The chain has TRBV30 and TRBJ2-6; D is unresolved. Trimming shortened V by 1 base and J by 0 bases, and 4 bases separated the two germline ends. The length of the CDR3 is 14 residues. Germline V gives CDR1 GTSNPN, CDR2 SVGIG (reference sequence). CDR3 sequence reads: CAWSGDSGANVLTF. In DNA, the CDR3 is TGTGCCTGGAGTGGAGACTCTGGGGCCAACGTCCTGACTTTC.

This clone occurred once. J is TRBJ1-5 and V is TRBV6-5, with D possibly matching TRBD1 (6 bases). The CDR3 length is 15 residues. The V gene's germline CDR1 is MNHEY and CDR2 SVGAGI. The V and J ends lost 5 bases and 2 bases respectively, with 13 bases between them. The CDR3 spells CASSQTGLGNQPQHF. The DNA of the CDR3 is TGTGCCAGCAGTCAGACAGGTTTGGGCAATCAGCCCCAGCATTTT.

The chain employs TRBV15 and TRBJ1-5; D is perhaps TRBD1 (6 bases). The germline V and J ends were trimmed by 0 bases and 5 bases, with 14 bases remaining between them. CDR1 is LNHNV, CDR2 YYDKDF, per germline (reference sequence). This CDR3 spans 16 amino acids. CDR3 sequence reads: CATSRDFGRGDQPQHF. The CDR3 DNA sequence: TGTGCCACCAGCAGAGATTTTGGCAGGGGCGATCAGCCCCAGCATTTT.

CDR3 residues: CASSYRDRDYEQYF. CDR3 DNA: TGTGCCAGCAGCTACCGGGACAGGGACTACGAGCAGTACTTC. The V gene is TRBV7-9, the J gene TRBJ2-7; 9 bases agree with TRBD1. Germline assignment: CDR1 SEHNR and CDR2 FQNEAQ (reference sequence). This CDR3 is built from 14 residues. Losses at the gene ends were 4 bases for V and 3 bases for J; bases not matched to a gene: 4.

This clone was detected once. The chain has TRBV6-5 and TRBJ1-1, with a tentative D call TRBD1 (5 bases). This CDR3 spans 12 amino acids. V lost 7 bases and J lost 4, with 10 bases in between. Germline values: CDR1 MNHEY, CDR2 SVGAGI. The CDR3 bases are TGTGCCAGCACCATCGGGGGCACTGAAGCTTTCTTT. This codes for CASTIGGTEAFF.

The chain carries TRBV5-1 and TRBJ2-5; perhaps TRBD1 as D (6 bases). Trimming cost V 5 bases and J 4 bases, with 15 bases left between them. The CDR3 contains 14 residues. Germline V gene sequence: CDR1 SGHRS, CDR2 YFSETQ. DNA of the CDR3: TGCGCCAGCAGAACCGAGGGGGTCGTAGAGACCCAGTACTTC. Residues: CASRTEGVVETQYF.

The chain uses TRBV6-5 and TRBJ2-2, with a tentative D call TRBD1 (6 bases). CDR1 is MNHEY, CDR2 SVGAGI, per germline. The V end lost 5 bases, the J end lost 1 base, and 11 bases lay between the germline ends. The CDR3 extends over 15 amino acids. CDR3 sequence (DNA): TGTGCCAGCAGTACCAGGGGAGTGAACACCGGGGAGCTGTTTTTT. As protein: CASSTRGVNTGELFF.

The V and J genes are TRBV6-6 and TRBJ2-2; a possible D gene is TRBD1 (5 bases). CDR1 is MNHNY and CDR2 is SVGAGI in the germline V gene (reference sequence). The CDR3 length is 13 residues. V was clipped by 5 bases and J by 8 bases, with 12 bases between them. The chain's CDR3 is CASSPIGAGELFF. The DNA of the CDR3 is TGTGCCAGCAGTCCCATAGGGGCGGGGGAGCTGTTTTTT.

The chain joins TRBV5-6 to TRBJ1-1; TRBD1 agrees at 7 bases. V shed 4 bases and J 3 bases; nucleotides not matched to a gene: 6. This CDR3 has 14 residues. CDR1 and CDR2 (germline): SGHDT, YYEEEE. In nucleotides, the CDR3 is TGTGCCAGCAGCACGGACAGGACCGACACTGAAGCTTTCTTT. The encoded protein is CASSTDRTDTEAFF.